Following are 21 T cell receptor beta chains from one sample sequenced in a study of OX40 agonist ivuxolimab in advanced cancers. Clones were read by immunoSEQ multiplex PCR, and TCRdb kept only the in-frame ones, dropping some. The profile covers tens of thousands of clones, with approximately 92% appearing a single time and approximately 25% taken by the ten largest. Source: CD4+ or CD8+ T cells sorted from blood, taken in a trial of the OX40 agonist ivuxolimab. These receptors were obtained from an adult with an advanced solid tumor such as melanoma, head and neck, liver or kidney cancer.

The chain employs TRBV5-4 and TRBJ2-3; perhaps TRBD2 as D (6 bases). Trimming removed 2 bases from V and 0 bases from J, with 13 bases in between. The CDR3 loop spans 16 amino acids. Germline V lookup: CDR1 SGHNT, CDR2 YYREEE (reference sequence). The CDR3 nucleotides read TGTGCCAGCAGCTTTGGGACTTTCGTTAGCACAGATACGCAGTATTTT. This encodes CASSFGTFVSTDTQYF.

This clone was found once. The chain employs TRBV2 and TRBJ1-1; no clear D gene. V lost 4 bases to trimming and J lost 2 bases, with 8 bases between them. The CDR3 is 13 amino acids. In germline, CDR1 is SNHLY, CDR2 FYNNEI. CDR3 loop: CASSAGLNTEAFF. The DNA for the CDR3 is TGTGCCAGCAGTGCCGGACTTAACACTGAAGCTTTCTTT.

This sequence joins TRBV7-6 and TRBJ2-7; no clear D gene. The CDR3 contains 10 residues. Germline V gene data show CDR1 as SGHVS and CDR2 as FNYEAQ. V lost 8 bases and J lost 4, with 6 bases in between. In DNA form, the CDR3 reads TGTGCCAGCGTACCATACGAGCAGTACTTC. It encodes CASVPYEQYF.

J is TRBJ2-7 and V is TRBV4-2; no clear D gene. The CDR3 extends over 12 amino acids. V was trimmed by 0 bases and J by 2 bases, leaving 2 bases between them. Germline CDR1 is LGHNA and CDR2 is YNFKEQ. The chain's CDR3 is CASSQDPYEQYF. CDR3 coding DNA: TGTGCCAGCAGCCAAGACCCCTACGAGCAGTACTTC.

V is TRBV15 and J is TRBJ1-5; possibly TRBD1 for D (6 bases). The CDR3 covers 14 residues. CDR1 LNHNV and CDR2 YYDKDF come from the germline V gene (reference sequence). The V end lost 5 bases, the J end lost 5 bases, and 13 bases lay between the germline ends. The CDR3 nucleotides are TGTGCCACCAGCTACAGGGATTGGGATCAGCCCCAGCATTTT. It yields the protein CATSYRDWDQPQHF.

This chain joins TRBV4-2 and TRBJ2-1; 7 bases fit TRBD2. The CDR3 extends over 14 amino acids. With 3 bases clipped from V and 3 bases from J, the junction kept 2 bases outside the gene matches. The germline V gene encodes CDR1 LGHNA and CDR2 YNFKEQ. The CDR3 is CASSQERDYNEQFF. The CDR3 region has the DNA TGTGCCAGCAGCCAGGAGCGGGACTACAATGAGCAGTTCTTC.

The CDR3 DNA reads as TGTGCCAGCAGTTTTAGGAGGGTGGGGGAAAAACTGTTTTTT. It yields the protein CASSFRRVGEKLFF. This chain connects TRBV28 to TRBJ1-4; no reliable D call. Trimming shortened V by 3 bases and J by 8 bases, and 13 bases separated the two germline ends. Germline CDR1 reads MDHEN; CDR2 reads SYDVKM. This CDR3 region has 14 residues. The variable domain in full, with the rest retrieved from reference TRBV28 and TRBJ1-4, is DVKVTQSSRYLVKRTGEKVFLECVQDMDHENMFWYRQDPGLGLRLIYFSYDVKMKEKGDIPEGYSVSREKKERFSLILESASTNQTSMYLCASSFRRVGEKLFFGSGTQLSVL.

CDR3 coding DNA: TGCGCCAGCAGTGTTATCGGGAACACTGAAGCTTTCTTT. Protein: CASSVIGNTEAFF. The J gene is TRBJ1-1, the V gene TRBV10-2; no firm D call. The CDR3 loop spans 13 amino acids. Germline V lookup: CDR1 WSHSY, CDR2 SAAADI. Trimming took off 4 bases at V and 1 base at J, with 7 bases between the two ends.

V gene TRBV9 combines with J gene TRBJ2-3; D perhaps matches TRBD2 (5 bases). Trimming took off 4 bases at V and 2 bases at J, with 17 bases between the two ends. Germline-derived CDR1 and CDR2 are SGDLS and YYNGEE. CDR3 length equals 16 residues. CDR3 residues: CASSQSKEEPTDTQYF. DNA for the CDR3: TGTGCCAGCAGCCAGTCAAAGGAGGAACCCACAGATACGCAGTATTTT.

The gene calls are TRBV5-6 and TRBJ2-2; D unclear. Germline CDR1 and CDR2: SGHDT and YYEEEE. This CDR3 contains 16 residues. Between the trimmed V and J ends, which lost 0 bases and 3 bases, there was a span of 12 bases. CDR3 sequence (DNA): TGTGCCAGCAGCTTGGAATCACAGCTTTACACCGGGGAGCTGTTTTTT. This sequence encodes CASSLESQLYTGELFF.

The CDR3 coding sequence is TGTGCCAGCAGCCTCCAGGGGGGGCTCGCTGAAAAACTGTTTTTT. Translated: CASSLQGGLAEKLFF. This rearrangement joins TRBV7-9 to TRBJ1-4, with TRBD1 matching 7 bases. The CDR3 is made up of 15 amino acids. Germline assignment: CDR1 SEHNR and CDR2 FQNEAQ (reference sequence). Losses at the gene ends were 5 bases for V and 7 bases for J; bases not matched to a gene: 10.

The genes are TRBV13 and TRBJ1-2; D perhaps matches TRBD1 (5 bases). Trimming shortened V by 5 bases and J by 7 bases, and 17 bases separated the two germline ends. In germline, CDR1 is PRHDT, CDR2 FYEKMQ (reference sequence). CDR3 size: 14 residues. The CDR3 region has the DNA TGTGCCAGCAGCCCTAACCTCGACAGAGGTGGCTACACCTTC. It specifies CASSPNLDRGGYTF. Together with reference TRBV13 and TRBJ1-2, the CDR3 gives the full variable domain: AAGVIQSPRHLIKEKRETATLKCYPIPRHDTVYWYQQGPGQDPQFLISFYEKMQSDKGSIPDRFSAQQFSDYHSELNMSSLELGDSALYFCASSPNLDRGGYTFGSGTRLTVV.

The chain has TRBV10-3 and TRBJ2-7; D might be TRBD2 (6 bases). Per germline, CDR1 ENHRY and CDR2 SYGVKD. This CDR3 has 15 residues. CDR3 bases: TGTGGGGCGTCGGGCGGGAATGAAACTGGCTACGAGCAGTACTTC. This translates into CGASGGNETGYEQYF.

The CDR3 loop reads CASSEATIISDTQYF. CDR3 nucleotides: TGCGCCAGCAGTGAGGCGACGATAATTTCAGATACGCAGTATTTT. V and J are TRBV10-1 and TRBJ2-3; D is unclear. Germline V gene sequence: CDR1 WNHNN, CDR2 SYGVQD (reference sequence). Trimming left V 2 bases short and J 4 bases short, with 13 bases between. The CDR3 consists of 15 residues.

This chain joins TRBV2 and TRBJ1-5; no reliable D call. The germline V and J ends were trimmed by 3 bases and 1 base, with 4 bases remaining between them. The CDR3 is 13 amino acids. CDR1 and CDR2 (germline): SNHLY, FYNNEI. Written as DNA, the CDR3 is TGTGCCAGCAGTGACGGCAGCAATCAGCCCCAGCATTTT. Residues: CASSDGSNQPQHF.

The chain is built from TRBV7-6 and TRBJ2-1; 10 bases are a match to TRBD2. The CDR3 extends over 16 amino acids. Germline V lookup: CDR1 SGHVS, CDR2 FNYEAQ. V lost 2 bases, J lost 4 bases, and 5 bases stayed unmatched. This CDR3 reads CASSLKASGSYNEQFF. The CDR3 DNA follows: TGTGCCAGCAGCTTAAAGGCTAGCGGGAGTTACAATGAGCAGTTCTTC. Using reference TRBV7-6 and TRBJ2-1 for the parts outside the CDR3, the full variable domain is GAGVSQSPRYKVTKRGQDVALRCDPISGHVSLYWYRQALGQGPEFLTYFNYEAQQDKSGLPNDRFSAERPEGSISTLTIQRTEQRDSAMYRCASSLKASGSYNEQFFGPGTRLTVL.

This chain uses TRBV14 with TRBJ1-1; D perhaps matches TRBD1 (5 bases). The CDR3 contains 18 residues. Per germline, CDR1 SGHDN and CDR2 FVKESK. Trimming took 4 bases from V and 1 from J, leaving 22 bases between them. The CDR3 here is CASSPFRDPGRGNTEAFF. DNA for the CDR3: TGTGCCAGCAGCCCTTTTAGGGATCCGGGACGGGGGAACACTGAAGCTTTCTTT.

This sequence joins TRBV5-6 and TRBJ2-1; D unresolved. The CDR3 contains 16 residues. From germline, CDR1 is SGHDT and CDR2 YYEEEE. V was cut by 1 base and J by 0 bases, with 11 bases left in between. Here the CDR3 DNA reads TGTGCCAGCAGCTTGTCGGCCAGCAGCTCCTACAATGAGCAGTTCTTC. As protein: CASSLSASSSYNEQFF.

By proportion, this clone is medium-sized. Other nucleotide sequences in the sample specify the same CDR3. This sequence joins TRBV4-3 and TRBJ2-7; no definite D call. V gave up 0 bases and J gave up 3 bases, with 9 bases separating them. Germline V gene sequence: CDR1 LGHNA, CDR2 YSLEER. The CDR3 consists of 14 residues. CDR3 DNA sequence: TGCGCCAGCAGCCAAGATCTTGTGGGCTACGAGCAGTACTTC. Its protein is CASSQDLVGYEQYF.

In this sample, this clone turned up once. This chain connects TRBV4-3 to TRBJ1-2; 9 positions match TRBD1. With V trimmed by 2 bases and J by 4 bases, 11 bases remained unmatched. This CDR3 comprises 17 residues. Germline V lookup: CDR1 LGHNA, CDR2 YSLEER. DNA of the CDR3: TGCGCCAGCAGCCAAAAAACCGGGACAGGGTTTAGCTATGGCTACACCTTC. Its translation is CASSQKTGTGFSYGYTF.

This clone was observed once. V is TRBV6-5 and J is TRBJ2-7; D might be TRBD2 (6 bases). The CDR3 consists of 13 residues. Germline lookup yields CDR1 MNHEY and CDR2 SVGAGI. The V gene lost 6 bases and the J gene lost 4 bases, with 13 bases spanning the gap. CDR3 sequence (DNA): TGTGCCAGCAGAGTTACGGGGGAATACGAGCAGTACTTC. It codes for CASRVTGEYEQYF.